Sequencing of this T cell receptor (beta chain) was carried out in a study of human T cells and chemical hapten exposure. TCRdb independently ran MiXCR on the RACE reads; one entry per CDR3 protein. The table shows around 340,000 distinct CDR3 sequences, with under 8% occurring only once. With 7 bases removed from V and 7 bases from J, the gap between germline ends came to 8 bases. The CDR3 covers 11 residues. Specified time point: patch test 1, 2 weeks after DPC sensitization. As to treatment: therapeutic diphenylcyclopropenone sensitization with weekly scalp DPC. Patches went on only after blood had been drawn each time.

The rearrangement links TRBV12-3 or TRBV12-4 to TRBJ2-1; D unresolved. Here the sequenced sample was whole blood, taken in connection with sensitization to the hapten diphenylcyclopropenone (DPC). The clonotype comes from a woman aged 18-29 years with alopecia areata. Some clones in this sample may be carry-over from other donors' samples. Written as DNA, the CDR3 is TGTGCCAGCACCCTAAGTAATGAGCAGTTCTTC. Its translation is CASTLSNEQFF.